What follows is one T cell receptor (beta chain) and its context. This clonotype showed up just once. What this receptor recognizes is not known. No much larger clonotype is one base removed from it; base qualities were not supplied. The data stem from a study of blood T cells in healthy people across ages (dated by TCRdb to between 2014 and 2016). As for the study more broadly: In model experiments, roughly one uniquely barcoded TCR beta cDNA molecule per two T cells was captured by template switching. To track age-related changes in TCR beta repertoire diversity, the study relied on deep sequencing normalized with unique cDNA molecular identifiers. Four age groups were formed from the donors: young (average approximately 16 years), middle-aged (approximately 40), aged (62) and long-lived (more than 75). Donors of different ages were randomly distributed across sequencing lanes to avoid experimental bias. For two donors (one aged 18 to 30 and one aged 80 or older), the study analyzed two additional independent replicas of 1 million unique cDNA reads from the same blood draw. The paper's findings and limits, for the study overall: As age increased, observed TCR beta diversity per million T cells dropped in a roughly linear way, and a significant reduction was already evident by age about 40. The percentage of naive T cells measured by flow cytometry correlated strongly with observed TCR beta diversity. The long-lived group showed more naive CD4+ T cells, fewer expanded clones and increased TCR diversity than the aged group, suggesting age selection. Because the CMV infection status of the donors was unknown, age-related changes in expanded clonotypes may potentially have been confounded. Conclusive comparison of naive and antigen-experienced compartments was prevented by the profiling of bulk unsorted PBMCs. Estimates of total diversity based on one million sequenced T cells were regarded as lower bounds and as underestimates.

For CDR1 and CDR2, the germline V gene lists SGHVS and FNYEAQ. Trimming costs V 5 bases and J 2 bases, and their ends lie 10 bases apart. The CDR3 covers 13 residues, taking in both the cysteine and the phenylalanine. Here the CDR3 DNA is all that survives: 39 bases in frame from base 1. The donors were 40 or so Caucasian individuals from Russia, aged about 6 to 95 years, who were systemically healthy. Roughly 10 milliliters of peripheral blood were collected from each donor into EDTA-treated Vacutainer tubes. Ficoll-Paque density-gradient centrifugation was used to isolate PBMCs, with at least 6.5 million obtained per sample. Trizol reagent was used to extract total RNA from the PBMCs, yielding at least 5.5 micrograms per sample. Naive CD45RAhigh/CD27high T cell percentages were measured by flow cytometry on a PBMC aliquot from every donor. The library relied on 5' RACE. Data came from an Illumina HiSeq 2500. A second roughly 6 to 12 cycle PCR used a sample-barcoded 5' primer and a J-beta primer mix. A template-switch 5' adaptor carrying 12 random nucleotides introduced a unique molecular identifier onto each TCR beta cDNA molecule. At least 3 million CDR3-containing paired-end reads were obtained from each sample. First-strand cDNA synthesis was performed from all RNA using the Mint cDNA synthesis kit, with priming by a TRBC-specific oligonucleotide. Following uracil-DNA glycosylase treatment, a first 18-cycle PCR with universal primers M1SS and BC2_uni_R was performed on all cDNA. The study's own analysis went as follows. Normalization of each sample was performed by random selection of 1 million high-quality reads, each carrying a distinct molecular identifier. Instead of being binned into consensus sequences, reads that shared molecular identifiers were thrown out. MiTCR, set to a Q25 quality threshold and the strictest error-elimination algorithm, was used for CDR3 identification, clonotype clustering and error correction. A nonparametric unseen species model with Euler transformation was used to estimate a lower bound on total TCR beta diversity. Using fastp at Q25 and MiXCR, TCRdb reprocessed the public reads and kept productive beta chains. Duplicate CDR3 protein sequences are folded into a single record with the most common DNA and genes. These V and J calls are TCRdb output, not the study's own analysis. In this sample the table shows 1,300,000 or so distinct CDR3 sequences, approximately 59% of which occur a single time. More than 6% of the sample is taken by the ten largest.

The source is a man aged 18 to 30 in good health. The chain links TRBV7-6 with TRBJ2-7, with TRBD2 tentatively as D gene (5 bases match). The sequenced material came from blood. The CDR3 loop reads CASSHAGTYEQYF. In nucleotide form, the sequence is TGTGCCAGCAGCCACGCCGGGACCTACGAGCAGTACTTC.